These T cell receptor beta chains were read from a single sample in a study of T-cell memory formation after mild COVID-19. TCRdb fed the 5' RACE reads into MiXCR, producing one record per CDR3 protein. The table records about 180,000 distinct CDR3 sequences, approximately 17% of them present only once. Sequenced sample: PBMCs or a T cell subset sorted from them (not recorded which). The receptors stem from a young man who had mild COVID-19 (a few samples of this study predate the infection). Cell type and time point are not known. CDR3s include the opening cysteine and the closing phenylalanine or tryptophan. The order of the fields is CDR3 protein, J gene, V gene.

CASSLDGRVNEKLFF TRBJ1-4 TRBV5-1
CASSLGTGINEKLFF TRBJ1-4 TRBV5-1
CASSQDPGTNEKLFF TRBJ1-4 TRBV4-2
CASIGLAGETQYF TRBJ2-5 TRBV7-8
CASSQVQKNIQYF TRBJ2-4 TRBV11-1
CASSQDRRRAGYTF TRBJ1-2 TRBV3-1
CASSVTLLAGGWDTGELFF TRBJ2-2 TRBV9
CATGRGPRNLAKNIQYF TRBJ2-4 TRBV27
CASSLDAGTIYF TRBJ1-3 TRBV5-1
CASSLAYGTSPYGYTF TRBJ1-2 TRBV7-2
CASSDRDGADTQYF TRBJ2-3 TRBV6-2/TRBV6-3
CASSRRDIMNTEAFF TRBJ1-1 TRBV7-9
CASSLAGSDNSPLHF TRBJ1-6 TRBV7-2
CASSPMGATEAFF TRBJ1-1 TRBV12-3/TRBV12-4
CASSRSGGYGYTF TRBJ1-2 TRBV12-3/TRBV12-4
CASSLDGTVKETQYF TRBJ2-5 TRBV5-1
CASSPRYGNTEAFF TRBJ1-1 TRBV7-2
CASRYGGNTDTQYF TRBJ2-3 TRBV3-1
CASSRGEQFF TRBJ2-1 TRBV6-1
CASSQDQRQGVRGYTF TRBJ1-2 TRBV4-2
CASSQDLALDGSGEKLFF TRBJ1-4 TRBV14
CASSPGLAVSDEQYF TRBJ2-7 TRBV6-2/TRBV6-3
CASSQEGQNYGYTF TRBJ1-2 TRBV4-1
CASSQDMPYSPLHF TRBJ1-6 TRBV4-3
CSAPTRLGYGYTF TRBJ1-2 TRBV20-1
CAGRNNSPLHF TRBJ1-6 TRBV27
CSASVGSGQPQHF TRBJ1-5 TRBV20-1
CASSPLGFGNTIYF TRBJ1-3 TRBV4-2
CASSRTPEETQYF TRBJ2-5 TRBV5-6
CASSPQGRNTEAFF TRBJ1-1 TRBV5-1
CASSYSKGRKTQYF TRBJ2-5 TRBV6-5
CSARQRTGWHEQYF TRBJ2-7 TRBV20-1
CASSEGLAGGTSTDTQYF TRBJ2-3 TRBV5-1
CASSTWADNTGELFF TRBJ2-2 TRBV9
CASRPTPENYGYTF TRBJ1-2 TRBV5-1
CASSQDRDYSNQPQHF TRBJ1-5 TRBV4-3
CASSRDRAFTDTQYF TRBJ2-3 TRBV4-2
CASSLHYPYSNQPQHF TRBJ1-5 TRBV28
CASSFEGRGEETQYF TRBJ2-5 TRBV5-1
CASSSRQGGNTIYF TRBJ1-3 TRBV7-6
CASSPAGQVGGNTIYF TRBJ1-3 TRBV7-2
CASSPQGLSQETQYF TRBJ2-5 TRBV4-2
CASSPSGGNQPQHF TRBJ1-5 TRBV12-3/TRBV12-4
CASSPNRGEQPQHF TRBJ1-5 TRBV7-2
CASSGITQYF TRBJ2-3 TRBV11-2
CATIRPPGEAFF TRBJ1-1 TRBV28
CATGRRGPLSDTQYF TRBJ2-3 TRBV15
CSARIPGGHDEQYF TRBJ2-7 TRBV20-1
CASSYAYRGRREKLFF TRBJ1-4 TRBV28